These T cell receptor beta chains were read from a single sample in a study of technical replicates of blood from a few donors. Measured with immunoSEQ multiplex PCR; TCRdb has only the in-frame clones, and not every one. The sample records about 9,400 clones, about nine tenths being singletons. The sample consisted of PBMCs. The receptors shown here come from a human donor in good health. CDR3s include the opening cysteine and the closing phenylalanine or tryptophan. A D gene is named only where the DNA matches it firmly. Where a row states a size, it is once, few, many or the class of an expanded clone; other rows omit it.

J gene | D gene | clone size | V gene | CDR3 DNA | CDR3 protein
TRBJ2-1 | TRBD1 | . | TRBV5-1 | TGCGCCAGCAGCTGGGAGACAGGGTACAATGAGCAGTTCTTC | CASSWETGYNEQFF
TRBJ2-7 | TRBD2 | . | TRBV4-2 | TGTGCCAGCAGCCACCGGGGGGGGACACCTTCCTACGAGCAGTACTTC | CASSHRGGTPSYEQYF
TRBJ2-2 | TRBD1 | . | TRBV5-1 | TGCGCCAGCAGCTCGACAGGGGTGCCCGGGGAGCTGTTTTTT | CASSSTGVPGELFF
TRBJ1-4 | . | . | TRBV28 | TGTGCCAGCAGGCAGAACAGGGAAAAACTGTTTTTT | CASRQNREKLFF
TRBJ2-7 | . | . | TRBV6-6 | TGTGCCAGCAGTCCCACCGGGGACGAGCAGTACTTC | CASSPTGDEQYF
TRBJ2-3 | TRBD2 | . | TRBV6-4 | TGTGCCAGCAGTGAAGTTAGCGGGAGCGCAGATACGCAGTATTTT | CASSEVSGSADTQYF
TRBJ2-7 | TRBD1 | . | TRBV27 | TGTGCCAGCAGTTTGGGACAGGGGTTGCGCGAGCAGTACTTC | CASSLGQGLREQYF
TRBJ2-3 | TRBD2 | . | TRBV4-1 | TGCGCCAGCAGCCCCTTTGGCGGGAGGGCCACAGATACGCAGTATTTT | CASSPFGGRATDTQYF
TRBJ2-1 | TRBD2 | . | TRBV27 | TGTGCCAGCAGTTTCGCCCGGACTAGCGGGAGGGCGGGCAATGAGCAGTTCTTC | CASSFARTSGRAGNEQFF
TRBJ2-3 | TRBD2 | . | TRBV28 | TGTGCCAGCAGTTACCGGGCGTGGGAGGGTAGCACAGATACGCAGTATTTT | CASSYRAWEGSTDTQYF
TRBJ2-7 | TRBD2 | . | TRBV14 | TGTGCCAGCAGCACCCGGACTAGCGGGAGTACGCAGTACTTC | CASSTRTSGSTQYF
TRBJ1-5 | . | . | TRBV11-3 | TGTGCCAGCAGTTTGGAACCGCGGTGGCAGGGGATAATAGGCAATCAGCCCCAGCATTTT | CASSLEPRWQGIIGNQPQHF
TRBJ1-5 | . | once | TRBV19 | TGTGCCAGCCTTTCAGGTACCAGCAATCAGCCCCAGCATTTT | CASLSGTSNQPQHF
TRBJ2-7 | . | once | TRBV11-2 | TGTGCCAGCAGCCCCCAATTCGAGCAGTACTTC | CASSPQFEQYF
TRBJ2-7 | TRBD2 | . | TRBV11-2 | TGTGCCAGCAGCTTTCTAGCGGCCCCTACCTACGAGCAGTACTTC | CASSFLAAPTYEQYF
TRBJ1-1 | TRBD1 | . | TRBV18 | TGTGCCAGCTCGCTAGGACAGGGGAGGACTGAAGCTTTCTTT | CASSLGQGRTEAFF
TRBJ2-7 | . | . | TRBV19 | TGTGCCAGCCAGGGCCCTGGGTTCTACGAGCAGTACTTC | CASQGPGFYEQYF
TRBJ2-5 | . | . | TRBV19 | TGTGCCAGTAGAAATCTGCAGGGCGCTGGGGAGACCCAGTACTTC | CASRNLQGAGETQYF
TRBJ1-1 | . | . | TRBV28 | TGTGCCAGTCGTAGGGTCCGCGGGCAGGTTGAAGCTTTCTTT | CASRRVRGQVEAFF
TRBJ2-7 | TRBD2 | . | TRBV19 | TGTGCCAGTACCACCAGCGGGCTAGCGGGCTACGAGCAGTACTTC | CASTTSGLAGYEQYF
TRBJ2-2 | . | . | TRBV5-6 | TGTGCCAGCAGCTCCGTACCGCAGGGTCGGTTGAAGCTGTTTTTT | CASSSVPQGRLKLFF
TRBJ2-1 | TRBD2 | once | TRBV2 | TGTGCCAGCAGTGGGACTAGCGGCAAAGCCTACAATGAGCAGTTCTTC | CASSGTSGKAYNEQFF
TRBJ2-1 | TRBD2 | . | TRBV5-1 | TGCGCCAGCAGCCGGGGGTGGGGACTAGCGATCAATGAGCAGTTCTTC | CASSRGWGLAINEQFF
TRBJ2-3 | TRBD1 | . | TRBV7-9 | TGTGCCAGCAGCTACGACCCGGGACAGGGGGTCTCGTCGCAGTATTTT | CASSYDPGQGVSSQYF
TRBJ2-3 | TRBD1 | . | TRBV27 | TGTGCCACCGGCCCCAGGGGGAGCGCGCAGTATTTT | CATGPRGSAQYF
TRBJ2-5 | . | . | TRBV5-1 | TGCGCCAGCAGCTTGTTCAGTTCCGAGACCCAGTACTTC | CASSLFSSETQYF
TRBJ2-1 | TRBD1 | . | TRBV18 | TGTGCCAGCTCACCGGGGACAGGGACGTTGGGCAATGAGCAGTTCTTC | CASSPGTGTLGNEQFF
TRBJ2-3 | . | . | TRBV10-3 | TGTGCCATCAGTGAGTCGAACACGGGTAGCACAGATACGCAGTATTTT | CAISESNTGSTDTQYF
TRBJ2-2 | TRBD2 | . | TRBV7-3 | TGTGCCAGCAGCGTCAGCGGGAGTTTAACCGGGGAGCTGTTTTTT | CASSVSGSLTGELFF
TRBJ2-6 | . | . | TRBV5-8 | TGTGCCAGCAGCGCTCGGTTCTCTGGGGCCAACGTCCTGACTTTC | CASSARFSGANVLTF
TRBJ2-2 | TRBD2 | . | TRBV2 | TGTGCCAGCATGGCACTAGCGGGAGCAGACGGGGAGCTGTTTTTT | CASMALAGADGELFF
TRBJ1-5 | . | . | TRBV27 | TGTGCCAGCAGTTTAGGGCAGCCTTATAGCAATCAGCCCCAGCATTTT | CASSLGQPYSNQPQHF
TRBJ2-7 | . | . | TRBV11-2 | TGTGCCAGCAGCTTAGGCGGAACCTACGAGCAGTACTTC | CASSLGGTYEQYF
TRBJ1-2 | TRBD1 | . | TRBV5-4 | TGTGCCAGCAGCTTTGGAGACAGGGACTATGGCTACACCTTC | CASSFGDRDYGYTF
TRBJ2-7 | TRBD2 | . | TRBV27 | TGTGCCAGCAGTTTTTCTGCGGGAGCCTACGAGCAGTACTTC | CASSFSAGAYEQYF
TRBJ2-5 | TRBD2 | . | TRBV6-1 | TGTGCCAGCAGGAAAGGGACTAGCGGGAGTGAGACCCAGTACTTC | CASRKGTSGSETQYF
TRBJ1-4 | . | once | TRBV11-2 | TGTGCCAGCAGCTTAGGGTTAGGCGGGTCCAATGAAAAACTGTTTTTT | CASSLGLGGSNEKLFF
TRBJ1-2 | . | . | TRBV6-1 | TGTGCCAGCAGTGAAGGGGCCTCGCCTGGCTATGGCTACACCTTC | CASSEGASPGYGYTF
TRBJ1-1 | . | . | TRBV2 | TGTGCCAGCAGTCAAACAGGGTCGGGGACTGAAGCTTTCTTT | CASSQTGSGTEAFF
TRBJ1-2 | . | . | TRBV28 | TGTGCCAGCACTCCGCCGGGGGGTGGGACTAACTATGGCTACACCTTC | CASTPPGGGTNYGYTF
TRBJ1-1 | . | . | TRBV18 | TGTGCCAGCTCACCACCGAACAAGAACACTGAAGCTTTCTTT | CASSPPNKNTEAFF
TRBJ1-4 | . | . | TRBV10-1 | TGCGCCAGCAGTGAGTCGAGTGGTAAGGGGGAAAAACTGTTTTTT | CASSESSGKGEKLFF
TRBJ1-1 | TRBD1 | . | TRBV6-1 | TGTGCCAGCAGCAATCCGACAGGGTCAGGGACTGAAGCTTTCTTT | CASSNPTGSGTEAFF
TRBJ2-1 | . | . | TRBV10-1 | TGCGCCAGCATTCCAGGGCTAGCCTACAATGAGCAGTTCTTC | CASIPGLAYNEQFF
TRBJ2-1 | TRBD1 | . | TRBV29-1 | TGCAGCGTGCAACCGGGACAGGGGACGAATGAGCAGTTCTTC | CSVQPGQGTNEQFF
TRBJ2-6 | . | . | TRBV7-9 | TGTGCCAGCAGCTTCCGAGAATCCGGGGCCAACGTCCTGACTTTC | CASSFRESGANVLTF
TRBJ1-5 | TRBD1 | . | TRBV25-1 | TGTGCCAGCAGTGAAAAGGGGGCGAGAGGTCAGCCCCAGCATTTT | CASSEKGARGQPQHF
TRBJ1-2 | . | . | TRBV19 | TGTGCCAGTAGTATGCCAGCGGGTTGGTATGGCTACACCTTC | CASSMPAGWYGYTF
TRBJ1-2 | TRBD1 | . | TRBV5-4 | TGTGCCAGCAGCTCCAAGCGGGACAGGGACTATGGCTACACCTTC | CASSSKRDRDYGYTF
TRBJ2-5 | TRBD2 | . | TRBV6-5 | TGTGCCAGCATGGGCGGGAGGGTGGGGGAGACCCAGTACTTC | CASMGGRVGETQYF
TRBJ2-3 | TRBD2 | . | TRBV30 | TGTGCCTGGAGTGTCGGGACTAGCGTTGAACACACAGATACGCAGTATTTT | CAWSVGTSVEHTDTQYF
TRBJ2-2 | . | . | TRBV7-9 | TGTGCCAGCAGTCGAGACAGGGGGGAGCTGTTTTTT | CASSRDRGELFF
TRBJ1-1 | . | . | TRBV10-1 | TGCGCCAGCAGTACTTCCCCGGACAGAGAGGCTTTCTTT | CASSTSPDREAFF
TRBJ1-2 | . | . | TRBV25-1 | TGTGCCAGCAGTGATAGCCGGGAATTCTATGGCTACACCTTC | CASSDSREFYGYTF
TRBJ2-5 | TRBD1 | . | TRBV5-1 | TGCGCCAGCAGCTTGGGGACAGGGAAAGAGACCCAGTACTTC | CASSLGTGKETQYF
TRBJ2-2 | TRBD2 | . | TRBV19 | TGTGCCAGTAGTACCTCTGCGGGGGGGTCCGGGGAGCTGTTTTTT | CASSTSAGGSGELFF
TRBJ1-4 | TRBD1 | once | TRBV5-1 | TGCGCCAGCAGCTTGGTTTACCCGGGACAGGGACTCCGGACGGGAATCAGGGAAAAACTGTTTTTT | CASSLVYPGQGLRTGIREKLFF
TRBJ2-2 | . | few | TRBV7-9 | TGTGCCAGCAGCTGGACTTCGAACACCGGGGAGCTGTTTTTT | CASSWTSNTGELFF
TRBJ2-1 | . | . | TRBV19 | TGTGCCAGTAGGATCCCGGGGAGTTTCAATGAGCAGTTCTTC | CASRIPGSFNEQFF
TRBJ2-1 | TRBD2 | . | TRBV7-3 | TGTGCCAGCAGCAGGACTAGCGGGACGACGGAGGAGCAGTTCTTC | CASSRTSGTTEEQFF